This TCR beta chain was sequenced for a study of T cells in Graves' hyperthyroidism and ophthalmopathy. General study findings and limits: Also found in blood were most expanded thyroid clonotypes above 0.001.

Amplification targeted TCR beta CDR3 regions from RNA transcripts. First-round RT-PCR targeting the TCR CDR3 was performed with the HTBI primer set. TCRdb re-called the multiplex PCR reads through MiXCR, storing one row per CDR3 protein. The table shows more than 500,000 distinct CDR3 sequences, with roughly 15% occurring only once. This clonotype was detected a few times. Its antigen is undetermined. The source of the PBMCs was less than 12 ml of fresh peripheral blood. Sequenced input: blood. This TCR derives from a woman under 40 with Graves' ophthalmopathy.

The DNA for the CDR3 is TGTGCCAGCAGCTTAGTTGTGACTAGATACGAGCAGTACTTC. Protein product: CASSLVVTRYEQYF. V and J are TRBV7-8 and TRBJ2-7; D is perhaps TRBD2 (6 bases). CDR1 is SGHVS and CDR2 is FQNEAQ in the germline V gene. V dropped 1 base and J dropped 4 bases, with 11 bases sitting between them. This CDR3 region has 14 residues.